This T cell receptor beta chain was retrieved from a study of vaccination and CD4 T cells after COVID-19. The length of the CDR3 is 14 residues. Trimming cost V 1 base and J 2 bases; bases outside gene matches: 2. CDR1 is DFQATT, CDR2 SNEGSKA, per germline (reference sequence). Sequence data for DNA of cultured CD4+ T cells were generated by the Oncomine TCR Beta short-read assay. A single record per CDR3 protein comes from TCRdb applying MiXCR to the PCR reads. Of about 8,800 distinct CDR3 sequences in the sample, 60% were seen once. A few counts support this clonotype. Its target is not known. Treatment: approximately nine-day PBMC culture with coronavirus spike peptide pools or control peptides (ViraFEST assay). General study points: The study found that a median roughly 89% of reactive clones in convalescent patients appeared only post-vaccination.

Sequencing used cultured CD4+ T cells from blood, obtained after SARS-CoV-2 vaccination. The rearrangement uses TRBV20-1 and TRBJ1-1; 9 bases fit TRBD1. The receptor was isolated from a human donor with COVID-19. The CDR3 is CSARGTGVNTEAFF. DNA of the CDR3: TGCAGTGCTAGAGGGACAGGGGTAAACACTGAAGCTTTCTTT.